A selection of T cell receptor beta chains follows, all from one sample in a study of T cells in Graves' hyperthyroidism and ophthalmopathy. From the multiplex PCR reads, TCRdb called clonotypes with MiXCR, one entry per CDR3 protein. Among some 700,000 distinct CDR3 sequences listed, 15% to 20% were seen once. The sample was blood. The receptors stem from a man between 50 and 59 years old with Graves' hyperthyroidism. Each CDR3 is given without its conserved first and last residue. D genes are given only for firm matches.

>TRBJ2-2|TRBV12-3/TRBV12-4|TRBD2
AGSSLAGGTGELF
>TRBJ2-7|TRBV6-5|.
ASSSAGAANYEQY
>TRBJ1-5|TRBV12-3/TRBV12-4|.
ASSSRGYSLPH
>TRBJ2-7|TRBV7-9|.
ASSRGGSTYEQY
>TRBJ2-3|TRBV6-1|TRBD2
ASRLTSGVTDTQY
>TRBJ2-7|TRBV20-1|.
SARMTGNRYEQY
>TRBJ1-1|TRBV27|TRBD1
ASSAQGGNTEAF
>TRBJ2-7|TRBV14|.
ASSHEGNEQY
>TRBJ2-4|TRBV28|TRBD1
ASSYKPGQGFKAKNIQY
>TRBJ1-1|TRBV6-1|TRBD1
ASSDSQGTEAF
>TRBJ2-5|TRBV6-2/TRBV6-3|.
ASHTALGRETQY
>TRBJ2-7|TRBV29-1|TRBD2
SVEGKRPGLAGVEQY
>TRBJ2-3|TRBV28|.
ASSLTGHTDTQY
>TRBJ2-7|TRBV20-1|TRBD2
SALSGTSGSLTYEQY
>TRBJ1-2|TRBV11-2|.
ASSLGGQLNYGYT
>TRBJ2-1|TRBV19|.
ASSALQGGNNEQF
>TRBJ2-3|TRBV30|.
AAAPPDTQY
>TRBJ1-2|TRBV28|.
ASLQLGGGTGPALGSYT
>TRBJ1-5|TRBV28|.
ASSLSASNQPQH